Detailed here is one T cell receptor (beta chain). Original data processing: Estimation of nucleated cell counts was performed using reference gene primer amplification. The assay was immunoSEQ multiplex PCR, and TCRdb's table has in-frame clones only and misses some. V and J calls and clone size follow that table, whereas D and trimming were derived from the DNA. The data contain roughly 70,000 clones, more than 80% of them singletons. The data were obtained in a study of blood T cell repertoires in COVID-19. On the study more broadly: Both acute and convalescent COVID-19 samples were obtained from the United States, Italy and Spain. PBMCs, B-cell-depleted T cells, or T cells were the source of the cDNA or gDNA that made up the material.

Sequenced material: peripheral blood. The source is a woman older than 75 with active COVID-19.

CDR3 in DNA: TGTGCCAGCAGCCACGTAGACAGGGGGAAAAACATTCAGTACTTC. Amino acids: CASSHVDRGKNIQYF. The rearrangement links TRBV4-2 to TRBJ2-4; 9 bases match TRBD1. The CDR3 consists of 15 residues. Germline V gene data show CDR1 as LGHNA and CDR2 as YNFKEQ. V gave up 3 bases and J gave up 4 bases; unmatched junction bases: 4.